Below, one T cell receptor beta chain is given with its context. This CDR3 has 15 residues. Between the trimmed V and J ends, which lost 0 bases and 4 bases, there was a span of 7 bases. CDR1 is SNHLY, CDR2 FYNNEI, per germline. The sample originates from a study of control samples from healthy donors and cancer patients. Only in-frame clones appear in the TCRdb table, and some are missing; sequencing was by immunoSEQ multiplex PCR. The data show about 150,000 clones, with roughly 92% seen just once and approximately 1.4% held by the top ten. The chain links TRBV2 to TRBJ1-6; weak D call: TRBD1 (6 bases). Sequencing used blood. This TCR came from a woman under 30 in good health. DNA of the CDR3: TGTGCCAGCAGTGAAGCCACAGGGTATAATTCACCCCTCCACTTT. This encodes CASSEATGYNSPLHF.